Shown below are 25 T cell receptor beta chains from a single sample sequenced in a study of metastatic and nonmetastatic thyroid tumors. Patients were all untreated before their thyroid surgery. TCRdb re-clonotyped the PCR reads via MiXCR. The data hold approximately 21,000 clones, with more than 25% observed a single time. Specimen: tumor tissue. These receptors all stem from a female donor with papillary thyroid cancer or a benign thyroid nodule (not recorded which). Some clones in this sample may be carry-over from other donors' samples.

The chain links TRBV3-1 to TRBJ2-7; 8 bases agree with TRBD1. The length of the CDR3 is 14 residues. Trimming at V came to 5 bases and at J to 4 bases, leaving 7 bases not matched to a gene. Per germline, CDR1 LGHDT and CDR2 YNNKEL (reference sequence). DNA for the CDR3: TGTGCCAGCAGCTTACGGGACAGGTTTTACGAGCAGTACTTC. Encoded protein: CASSLRDRFYEQYF.

This clone was seen repeatedly, ten times or more. This sequence joins TRBV5-1 and TRBJ1-1, with unresolved D. Per germline, CDR1 SGHRS and CDR2 YFSETQ. The CDR3 covers 13 residues. With 2 bases removed from V and 6 bases from J, the gap between germline ends came to 11 bases. This chain's CDR3 is CASSFTVNAEAFF. DNA of the CDR3: TGCGCCAGCAGCTTTACCGTAAACGCTGAAGCTTTCTTT.

This clone was counted ten times or more. The chain employs TRBV2 and TRBJ1-3; TRBD1 aligns across 7 bases. The CDR3 has 15 amino acids. The trim removed 8 bases at V and 0 bases at J, leaving 7 bases unmatched. Germline assignment: CDR1 SNHLY and CDR2 FYNNEI. CDR3 nucleotide sequence: TGTGCCAGCCGCCCCGGACAGGCCTCTGGAAACACCATATATTTT. This encodes CASRPGQASGNTIYF.

As to this clone: A junction end diverges from the germline sequence, so it may reflect a read error. CDR3 amino acids: CSSSQTGPSPHIQYF. CDR3 coding DNA: TGCTCCAGCAGCCAAACGGGACCTAGCCCGCACATTCAGTACTTC. The chain couples TRBV4-1 to TRBJ2-4, with D perhaps TRBD1 or TRBD2 (5 bases each). Germline V CDR1 and CDR2: MGHRA, YSYEKL. This CDR3 comprises 15 residues.

The genes are TRBV12-3 or TRBV12-4 and TRBJ2-5; a possible D gene is TRBD2 (5 bases). The CDR3 consists of 13 residues. Trimming pared 2 bases from V and 4 bases from J, leaving 8 bases between. The CDR3 is CASSLWESETQYF. The CDR3 DNA follows: TGTGCCAGCAGTTTATGGGAGTCAGAGACCCAGTACTTC.

The CDR3 reads CSARPDSVGGYTQYF. For the CDR3, the DNA is TGCAGTGCTAGACCCGATAGCGTGGGGGGGTATACGCAGTATTTT. The chain links TRBV20-1 to TRBJ2-3; 7 nucleotides line up with TRBD2. The CDR3 runs to 15 residues. The ends lost 2 bases at V and 7 bases at J; junction bases unmatched: 12. Germline V gene lookup returns CDR1 DFQATT and CDR2 SNEGSKA (reference sequence).

This clone has just one count. The chain joins TRBV5-1 to TRBJ1-2; 7 nucleotides agree with TRBD1. CDR3 size: 15 residues. V shed 7 bases and J 0 bases; nucleotides not matched to a gene: 9. CDR1 is SGHRS, CDR2 YFSETQ, per germline. The DNA for the CDR3 is TGCGCCAGCTTCCCCGGACAGGCGGCTAACTATGGCTACACCTTC. Its translation is CASFPGQAANYGYTF.

Turning to this clone: One end of the junction fails to match germline, which may point to a read error. The sample contains more than one DNA sequence encoding this CDR3. The CDR3 is CSARGLGGGQGNYGCTF. CDR3 in DNA: TGCAGTGCTAGAGGTCTGGGAGGGGGACAGGGGAACTATGGATGCACATTC. This chain links TRBV20-1 with TRBJ1-2, with 10 positions matching TRBD1. Germline V gene data show CDR1 as DFQATT and CDR2 as SNEGSKA (reference sequence). This CDR3 is built from 17 residues.

This chain connects TRBV7-6 to TRBJ2-1; TRBD1 matches 7 bases. The V and J ends lost 3 bases and 4 bases, in that order; junction bases with no gene match: 15. Germline V gives CDR1 SGHVS, CDR2 FNYEAQ. There are 18 residues in the CDR3. CDR3 nucleotides: TGTGCCAGCAGCTTCCGCCGGGGTGGACAGGTCGGGTACAATGAGCAGTTCTTC. Protein: CASSFRRGGQVGYNEQFF.

The rearrangement links TRBV7-9 to TRBJ1-2, with D uncertain. Germline loops: CDR1 SEHNR, CDR2 FQNEAQ (reference sequence). This CDR3 spans 14 amino acids. With 5 bases removed from V and 9 bases from J, the gap between germline ends came to 19 bases. CDR3 residues: CASSPEGEIDCYTF. CDR3 DNA: TGTGCCAGCAGCCCAGAGGGCGAAATCGATTGCTACACCTTC.

This clone is categorized as medium-sized. A read error may account for a junction end that differs from germline. The rearrangement links TRBV6-1 to TRBJ1-1, with TRBD1 identical over 9 bases. The germline CDR1 and CDR2 sequences are MNHNS and SASEGT. The CDR3 has 14 residues. The CDR3 DNA reads as TGCGCCAGCAGTGAAACAGGGGGCTGGACTGAAGCTTTCTTT. Translating gives CASSETGGWTEAFF.

This clone was picked up a small number of times. It may be a read error: a sequence one base away is much more abundant. Other DNA sequences in this sample translate to the same CDR3. This chain uses TRBV6-2 or TRBV6-3 with TRBJ1-2; D is ambiguous. The CDR3 contains 11 residues. The germline V gene encodes CDR1 MNHEY and CDR2 SVGEGT. V shed 6 bases and J shed 4 bases, with 6 bases lying between them. CDR3 sequence: CASSRPYGYTF. The CDR3 region has the DNA TGTGCCAGCAGCCGTCCCTATGGCTACACCTTC.

The V and J genes are TRBV19 and TRBJ1-2; D is undetermined. The CDR3 consists of 13 residues. CDR1 LNHDA and CDR2 SQIVND come from the germline V gene (reference sequence). CDR3 sequence (DNA): TGTGAAGCAAGCGGGCAGGCCTTCTATGGCTACACCTTC. As protein: CEASGQAFYGYTF.

This clone was seen at least ten times. This sequence joins TRBV5-1 and TRBJ2-5; D is unclear. The CDR3 is 15 amino acids. The V gene's germline CDR1 is SGHRS and CDR2 YFSETQ. V was trimmed by 7 bases and J by 0 bases, leaving 16 bases between them. Here the CDR3 DNA reads TGCGCCAGCGCGCCTGCGACGGCGTACCAAGAGACCCAGTACTTC. This sequence encodes CASAPATAYQETQYF.

This clone was found a few times. The chain has TRBV27 and TRBJ1-5, with D unclear. This CDR3 has 13 residues. Germline assignment: CDR1 MNHEY and CDR2 SMNVEV (reference sequence). V was pared by 3 bases and J by 7 bases, with 10 bases between. The CDR3 sequence is CASSLKEGQPQHF. In DNA form, the CDR3 reads TGTGCCAGCAGTTTGAAGGAGGGACAGCCCCAGCATTTT.

With regard to this clone: A much larger clone sits a single nucleotide away, making a read error possible. Since the CDR3 does not end with the conserved phenylalanine or tryptophan, this likely comes from a read error. The J gene is TRBJ2-3, the V gene TRBV29-1; tentative D call: TRBD1 (6 bases). V was cut by 8 bases and J by 6 bases, with 12 bases left in between. The length of the CDR3 is 11 residues. Germline-derived CDR1 and CDR2 are SQVTM and ANQGSEA. The CDR3 sequence is CSSRQVDTQYL. Written as DNA, the CDR3 is TGCAGCTCGAGACAGGTGGATACGCAGTATCTT.

Regarding this clone: The final CDR3 position lacks the conserved phenylalanine or tryptophan, pointing to a likely read error. The V call is TRBV5-1, the J call TRBJ2-2; D gene ambiguous. Germline CDR1 SGHRS, CDR2 YFSETQ. Trimming removed 4 bases from V and 0 bases from J, with 10 bases in between. This CDR3 has 15 residues. The CDR3 sequence is CASSTSAPNTGELFS. The CDR3, as DNA: TGCGCCAGCAGCACCAGCGCACCGAACACCGGGGAGCTGTTTTCT.

Ten or more counts support this clone. It may be a read error: a sequence one base away is much more abundant. Other DNA sequences within the sample encode an identical CDR3. J is TRBJ2-7 and V is TRBV20-1, with 14 bases lining up with TRBD2. The trim removed 6 bases at V and 2 bases at J, leaving 6 bases unmatched. Per the germline V gene, CDR1 is DFQATT and CDR2 is SNEGSKA (reference sequence). The CDR3 extends over 15 amino acids. The CDR3 bases are TGCAGTGCCAGGACTAGCGGGGGGCTCACCTACGAGCAGTACTTC. Translated, it gives CSARTSGGLTYEQYF.

The chain couples TRBV6-1 to TRBJ1-5; a possible D gene is TRBD1 (6 bases). Germline assignment: CDR1 MNHNS and CDR2 SASEGT. The V end lost 10 bases, the J end lost 6 bases, and 19 bases lay between the germline ends. This CDR3 is built from 14 residues. CDR3 sequence reads: CAIRGGSLCQPQHF. The CDR3 nucleotides read TGTGCCATCAGAGGGGGGAGCCTATGTCAGCCCCAGCATTTT.

At least ten counts were recorded for this clone. The chain is built from TRBV7-8 and TRBJ1-5; D unclear. V lost 5 bases, J lost 0 bases, and 8 bases lay in between. Germline V gives CDR1 SGHVS, CDR2 FQNEAQ. This CDR3 contains 14 residues. The CDR3 here is CASSPASSNQPQHF. The CDR3 bases are TGTGCCAGCAGCCCTGCCAGTAGCAATCAGCCCCAGCATTTT.

The table lists this clone with many counts. The chain uses TRBV7-2 and TRBJ2-7, with D perhaps assigned TRBD1 or TRBD2 (5 bases each). V lost 1 base, J lost 9 bases, and 19 bases lay in between. This CDR3 is built from 15 residues. Germline assignment: CDR1 SGHTA and CDR2 FQGNSA. In DNA, the CDR3 is TGTGCCAGCAGCTTAGTTCAAGGGGCCTTCAGCGGGCAGTACTTC. Translating gives CASSLVQGAFSGQYF.

This clone occurred many times. The chain links TRBV2 to TRBJ1-5, with 7 bases identical to TRBD1. The CDR3 consists of 13 residues. V shed 8 bases, J shed 1 base, and the junction held 2 bases outside the gene matches. In germline, CDR1 is SNHLY, CDR2 FYNNEI. The CDR3 protein is CASQGGSNQPQHF. As DNA, the CDR3 is TGTGCCAGCCAGGGGGGGAGCAATCAGCCCCAGCATTTT.

This clone was counted ten times or more. This chain uses TRBV7-3 with TRBJ2-3, with TRBD2 identical over 9 bases. Germline V gene sequence: CDR1 SGHTA, CDR2 FQGTGA. The CDR3 covers 16 residues. The V and J ends lost 1 base and 4 bases, in that order; junction bases with no gene match: 6. The CDR3 reads CASSLMSGGTPDTQYF. The CDR3, as DNA: TGTGCCAGCAGCTTAATGAGCGGGGGGACACCAGATACGCAGTATTTT.

The rearrangement joins TRBV13 to TRBJ2-2, with D tentatively TRBD2 (5 bases). The CDR3 has 16 amino acids. The V gene's germline CDR1 is PRHDT and CDR2 FYEKMQ (reference sequence). The V gene lost 3 bases and the J gene lost 4 bases, with 15 bases spanning the gap. In DNA form, the CDR3 reads TGTGCCAGCAGCTTTAGCCGCGGGTTGGGCACCGGGGAGCTGTTTTTT. This codes for CASSFSRGLGTGELFF. Using reference TRBV13 and TRBJ2-2 for the parts outside the CDR3, the full variable domain is AAGVIQSPRHLIKEKRETATLKCYPIPRHDTVYWYQQGPGQDPQFLISFYEKMQSDKGSIPDRFSAQQFSDYHSELNMSSLELGDSALYFCASSFSRGLGTGELFFGEGSRLTVL.

In this sample, this clone is medium-sized. V is TRBV7-9 and J is TRBJ2-2; 7 bases agree with TRBD2. Looked up from germline, CDR1 is SEHNR and CDR2 is FQNEAQ (reference sequence). The CDR3 is made up of 14 amino acids. V lost 10 bases to trimming and J lost 1 base; unmatched junction nucleotides: 6. CDR3 in DNA: TGTGCCACCAAGCGGGACGAGAACACCGGGGAGCTGTTTTTT. Its translation: CATKRDENTGELFF.